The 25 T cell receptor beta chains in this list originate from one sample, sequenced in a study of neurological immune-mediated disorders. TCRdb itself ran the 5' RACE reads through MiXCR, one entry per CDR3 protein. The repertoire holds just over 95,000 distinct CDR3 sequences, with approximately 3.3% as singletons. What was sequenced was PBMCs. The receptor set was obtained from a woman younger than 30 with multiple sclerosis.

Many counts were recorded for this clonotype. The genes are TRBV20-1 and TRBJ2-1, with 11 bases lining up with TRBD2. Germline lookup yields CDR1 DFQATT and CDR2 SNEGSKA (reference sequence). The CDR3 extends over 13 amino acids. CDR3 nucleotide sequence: TGCAGCCATGTTAGCGGGAGGGCCGGTGAGCAGTTCTTC. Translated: CSHVSGRAGEQFF.

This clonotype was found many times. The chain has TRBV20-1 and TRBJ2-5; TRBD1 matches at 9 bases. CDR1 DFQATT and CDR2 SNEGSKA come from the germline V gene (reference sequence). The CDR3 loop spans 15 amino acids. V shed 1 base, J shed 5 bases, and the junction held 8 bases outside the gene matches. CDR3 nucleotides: TGCAGTGCTAGAGTTCCCGGGACAGGGATGGAGACCCAGTACTTC. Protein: CSARVPGTGMETQYF.

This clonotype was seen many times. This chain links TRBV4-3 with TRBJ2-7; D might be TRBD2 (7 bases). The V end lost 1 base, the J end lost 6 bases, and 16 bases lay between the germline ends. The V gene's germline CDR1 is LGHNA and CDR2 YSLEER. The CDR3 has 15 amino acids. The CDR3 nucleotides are TGCGCCAGCAGCCAAGGGACCCCGCGGGGGCGCGAGCAGTACTTC. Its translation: CASSQGTPRGREQYF.

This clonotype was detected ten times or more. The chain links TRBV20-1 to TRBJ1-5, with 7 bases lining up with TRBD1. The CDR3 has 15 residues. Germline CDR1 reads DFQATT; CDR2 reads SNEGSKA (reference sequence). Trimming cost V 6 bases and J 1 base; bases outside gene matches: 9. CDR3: CSALPTGISNQPQHF. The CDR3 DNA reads TGCAGTGCCCTCCCGACAGGGATCAGCAATCAGCCCCAGCATTTT.

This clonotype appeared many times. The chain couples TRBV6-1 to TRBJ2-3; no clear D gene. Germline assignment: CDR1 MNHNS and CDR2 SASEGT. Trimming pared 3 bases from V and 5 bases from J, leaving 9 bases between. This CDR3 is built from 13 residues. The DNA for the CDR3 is TGTGCCAGCAGTGAGGTGACGGTAGATACGCAGTATTTT. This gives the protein CASSEVTVDTQYF.

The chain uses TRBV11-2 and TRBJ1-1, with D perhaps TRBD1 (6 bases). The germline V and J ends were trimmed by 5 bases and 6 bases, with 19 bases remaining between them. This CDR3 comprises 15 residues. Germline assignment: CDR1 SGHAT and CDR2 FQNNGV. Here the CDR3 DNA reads TGTGCCAGCAGCCGCCCGGGACACATTAACGCTGAAGCTTTCTTT. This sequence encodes CASSRPGHINAEAFF.

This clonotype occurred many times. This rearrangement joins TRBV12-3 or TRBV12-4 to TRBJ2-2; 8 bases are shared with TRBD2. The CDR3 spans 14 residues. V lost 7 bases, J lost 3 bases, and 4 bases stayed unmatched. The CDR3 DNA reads TGTGCCAGCAAGGGCGGGGGGTACACCGGGGAGCTGTTTTTT. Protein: CASKGGGYTGELFF.

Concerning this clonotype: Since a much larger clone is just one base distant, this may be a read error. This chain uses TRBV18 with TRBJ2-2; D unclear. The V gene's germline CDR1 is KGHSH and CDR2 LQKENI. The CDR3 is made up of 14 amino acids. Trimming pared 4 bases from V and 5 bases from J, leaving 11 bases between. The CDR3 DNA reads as TGTGCCAGCTCACACTTCGAGTCGACCGGGGAGCTGTTTTTT. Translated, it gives CASSHFESTGELFF.

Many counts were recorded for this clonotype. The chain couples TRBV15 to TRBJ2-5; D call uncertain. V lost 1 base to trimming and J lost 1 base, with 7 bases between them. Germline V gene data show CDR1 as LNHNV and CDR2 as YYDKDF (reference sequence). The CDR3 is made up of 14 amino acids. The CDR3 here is CATSRVGIQETQYF. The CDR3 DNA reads TGTGCCACCAGCAGAGTAGGAATCCAAGAGACCCAGTACTTC.

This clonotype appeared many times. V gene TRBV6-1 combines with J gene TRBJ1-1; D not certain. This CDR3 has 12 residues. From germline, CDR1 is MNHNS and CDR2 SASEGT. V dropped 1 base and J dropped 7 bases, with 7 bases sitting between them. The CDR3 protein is CASSEGGDEAFF. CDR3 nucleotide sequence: TGTGCCAGCAGTGAAGGGGGAGATGAAGCTTTCTTT.

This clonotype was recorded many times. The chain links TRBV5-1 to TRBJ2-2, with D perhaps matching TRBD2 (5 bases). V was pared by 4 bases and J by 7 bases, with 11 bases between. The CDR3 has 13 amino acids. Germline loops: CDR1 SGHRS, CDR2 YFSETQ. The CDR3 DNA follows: TGCGCCAGCAGCCCGGAGAGCGGCGGGGAGCTGTTTTTT. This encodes CASSPESGGELFF. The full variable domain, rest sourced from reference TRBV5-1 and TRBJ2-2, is KAGVTQTPRYLIKTRGQQVTLSCSPISGHRSVSWYQQTPGQGLQFLFEYFSETQRNKGNFPGRFSGRQFSNSRSEMNVSTLELGDSALYLCASSPESGGELFFGEGSRLTVL.

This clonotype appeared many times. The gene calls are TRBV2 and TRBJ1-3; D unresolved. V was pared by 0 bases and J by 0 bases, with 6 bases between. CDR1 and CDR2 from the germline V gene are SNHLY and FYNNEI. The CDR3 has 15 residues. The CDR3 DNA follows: TGTGCCAGCAGTGAAGCGGGAAGCTCTGGAAACACCATATATTTT. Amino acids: CASSEAGSSGNTIYF.

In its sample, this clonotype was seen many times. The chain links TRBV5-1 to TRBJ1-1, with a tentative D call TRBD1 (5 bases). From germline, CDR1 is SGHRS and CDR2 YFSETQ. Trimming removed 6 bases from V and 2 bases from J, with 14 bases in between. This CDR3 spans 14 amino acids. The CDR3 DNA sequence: TGCGCCAGCAACTACGCTGACAGAAACACTGAAGCTTTCTTT. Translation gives CASNYADRNTEAFF.

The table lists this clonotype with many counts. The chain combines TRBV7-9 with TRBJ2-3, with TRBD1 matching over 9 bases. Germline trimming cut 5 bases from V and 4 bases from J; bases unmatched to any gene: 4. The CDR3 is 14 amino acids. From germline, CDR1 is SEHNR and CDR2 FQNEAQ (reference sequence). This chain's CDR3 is CASSRGTGSDTQYF. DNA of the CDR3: TGTGCCAGCAGCCGGGGGACAGGGTCAGATACGCAGTATTTT.

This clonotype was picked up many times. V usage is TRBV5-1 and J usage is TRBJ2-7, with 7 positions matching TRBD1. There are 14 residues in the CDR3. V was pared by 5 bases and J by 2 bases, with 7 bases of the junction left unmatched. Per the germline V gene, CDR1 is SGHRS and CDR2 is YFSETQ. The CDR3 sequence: CASSPDRLTYEQYF. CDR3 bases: TGCGCCAGCAGTCCGGACAGGCTTACCTACGAGCAGTACTTC.

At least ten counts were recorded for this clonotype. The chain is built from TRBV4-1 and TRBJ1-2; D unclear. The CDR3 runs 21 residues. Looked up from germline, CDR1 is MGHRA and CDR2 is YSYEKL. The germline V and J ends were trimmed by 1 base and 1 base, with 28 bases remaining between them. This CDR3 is CASSQVFEMAGRPIYNYGYTF. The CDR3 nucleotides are TGCGCCAGCAGCCAAGTCTTTGAGATGGCAGGACGACCGATATATAACTATGGCTACACCTTC.

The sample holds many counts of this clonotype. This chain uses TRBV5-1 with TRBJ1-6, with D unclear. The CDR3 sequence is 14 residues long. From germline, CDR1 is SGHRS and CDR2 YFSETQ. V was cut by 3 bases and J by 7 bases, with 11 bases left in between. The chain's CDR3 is CASSWAAWNSPLHF. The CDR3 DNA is TGCGCCAGCAGCTGGGCAGCGTGGAATTCACCCCTCCACTTT.

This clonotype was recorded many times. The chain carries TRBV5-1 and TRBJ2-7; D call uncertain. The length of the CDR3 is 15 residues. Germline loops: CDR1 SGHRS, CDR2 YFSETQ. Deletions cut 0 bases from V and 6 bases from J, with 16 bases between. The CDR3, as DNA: TGCGCCAGCAGCTTGGTATCGGCCCTACCTTCCGAGCAGTACTTC. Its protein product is CASSLVSALPSEQYF.

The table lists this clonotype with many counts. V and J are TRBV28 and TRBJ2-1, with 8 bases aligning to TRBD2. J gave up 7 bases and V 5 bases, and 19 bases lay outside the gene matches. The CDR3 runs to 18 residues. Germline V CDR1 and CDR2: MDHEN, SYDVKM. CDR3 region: CASSRTSFLLYRLNEQFF. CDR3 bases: TGTGCCAGCAGTCGGACTAGCTTCTTATTGTATCGGTTGAATGAGCAGTTCTTC.

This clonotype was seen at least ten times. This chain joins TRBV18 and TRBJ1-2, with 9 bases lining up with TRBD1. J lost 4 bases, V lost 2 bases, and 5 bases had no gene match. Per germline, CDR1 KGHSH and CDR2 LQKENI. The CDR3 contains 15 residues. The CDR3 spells CASSPGTGSSYGYTF. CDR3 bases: TGTGCCAGCTCACCAGGGACAGGGTCGAGCTATGGCTACACCTTC.

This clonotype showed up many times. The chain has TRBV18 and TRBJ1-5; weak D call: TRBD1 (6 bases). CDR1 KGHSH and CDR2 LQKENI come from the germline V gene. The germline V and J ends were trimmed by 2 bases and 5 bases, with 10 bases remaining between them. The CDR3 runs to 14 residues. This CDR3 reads CASSPGPGDQPQHF. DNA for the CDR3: TGTGCCAGCTCACCAGGGCCAGGGGATCAGCCCCAGCATTTT.

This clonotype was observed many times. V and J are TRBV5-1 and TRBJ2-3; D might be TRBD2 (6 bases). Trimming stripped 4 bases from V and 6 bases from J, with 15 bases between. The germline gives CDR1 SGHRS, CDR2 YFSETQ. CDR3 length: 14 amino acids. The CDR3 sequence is CASSRSDLADTQYF. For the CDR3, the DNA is TGCGCCAGCAGCCGTAGCGATCTAGCGGATACGCAGTATTTT.

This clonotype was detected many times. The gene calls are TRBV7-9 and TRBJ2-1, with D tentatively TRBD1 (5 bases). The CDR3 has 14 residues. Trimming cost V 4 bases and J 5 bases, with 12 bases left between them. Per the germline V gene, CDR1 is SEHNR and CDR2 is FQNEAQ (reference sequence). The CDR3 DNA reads TGTGCCAGCAGCTACCAGGGCGTCCACAATGAGCAGTTCTTC. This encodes CASSYQGVHNEQFF.

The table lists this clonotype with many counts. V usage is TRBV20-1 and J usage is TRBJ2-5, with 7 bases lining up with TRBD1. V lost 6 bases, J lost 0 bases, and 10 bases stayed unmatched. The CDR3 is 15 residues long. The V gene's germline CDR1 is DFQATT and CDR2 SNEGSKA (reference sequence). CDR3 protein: CSAEGAPTDQETQYF. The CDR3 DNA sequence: TGCAGTGCCGAGGGGGCTCCGACCGACCAAGAGACCCAGTACTTC.

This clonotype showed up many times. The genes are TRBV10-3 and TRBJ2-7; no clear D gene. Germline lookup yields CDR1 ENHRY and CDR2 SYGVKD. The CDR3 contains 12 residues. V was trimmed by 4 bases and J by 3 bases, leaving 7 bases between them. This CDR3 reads CAISGPLYEQYF. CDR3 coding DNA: TGTGCCATCAGTGGGCCTCTCTACGAGCAGTACTTC.